One and the same sample provided the 8 T cell receptor beta chains below, sequenced in a study of immune heterogeneity within non-small cell lung tumors. Template input was genomic DNA from bulk tumor (about 640 ng per sample). Taken during surgery, several biopsies per primary tumor were spaced as far apart as possible within the tumor mass. With untreated, newly diagnosed non-small cell lung cancer, the patients went on to undergo curative surgery. It was with 32 V and 13 J primers that multiplex PCR amplified TCR beta CDR3. TCRdb redid the calling of the multiplex PCR reads with MiXCR, one entry per CDR3 protein. The top ten hold about 16% of the sample, which has some 15,000 distinct CDR3 sequences, approximately 30% seen once. The source material was lung tumor tissue. These TCRs come from a woman aged 45-60 years with non-small cell lung cancer.

This rearrangement joins TRBV10-3 to TRBJ2-1; tentatively, D is TRBD2 (6 bases). Germline V gene sequence: CDR1 ENHRY, CDR2 SYGVKD. V lost 6 bases, J lost 5 bases, and 17 bases lay in between. The CDR3 has 15 amino acids. The chain's CDR3 is CAISPREWIDNEQFF. The CDR3 bases are TGTGCCATCAGCCCCCGGGAGTGGATCGACAATGAGCAGTTCTTC.

The rearrangement uses TRBV7-2 and TRBJ1-1; the D is unclear. The germline V gene has CDR1 SGHTA and CDR2 FQGNSA. The CDR3 has 14 amino acids. V lost 7 bases, J lost 2 bases, and 14 bases lay in between. CDR3 sequence (DNA): TGTGCCAGCATTCTGGGTGGTGGAAACACTGAAGCTTTCTTT. Its translation: CASILGGGNTEAFF.

This clonotype was detected ten times or more. CDR3 sequence: CASSSGLAYNEQFF. The CDR3 DNA is TGCGCCAGCAGCTCGGGACTAGCTTACAATGAGCAGTTCTTC. The chain employs TRBV5-1 and TRBJ2-1, with 9 bases identical to TRBD2. With V trimmed by 3 bases and J by 4 bases, 2 bases remained unmatched. Germline CDR1 and CDR2: SGHRS and YFSETQ. This CDR3 spans 14 amino acids.

The V and J genes are TRBV12-3 or TRBV12-4 and TRBJ1-4; D gene uncertain. This CDR3 comprises 13 residues. The V end was cut by 3 bases, the J end by 7 bases, with 9 bases between. The CDR3 nucleotides are TGTGCCAGCAGTTTGTGGGGTTTTGAAAAACTGTTTTTT. Translation: CASSLWGFEKLFF.

The rearrangement joins TRBV28 to TRBJ1-6, with 7 bases identical to TRBD1. Germline values: CDR1 MDHEN, CDR2 SYDVKM. The CDR3 runs 17 residues. V lost 3 bases and J lost 6; bases outside the gene matches: 11. The CDR3 is CASSLTGYRGFNSPLHF. In DNA form, the CDR3 reads TGTGCCAGCAGTTTGACAGGGTACAGAGGGTTTAATTCACCCCTCCACTTT.

This clonotype was counted only a few times. The CDR3 loop is CASSESGDTADTQYF. CDR3 coding DNA: TGTGCCAGCAGCGAGAGTGGGGATACCGCAGATACGCAGTATTTT. This chain uses TRBV28 with TRBJ2-3; D is ambiguous. This CDR3 has 15 residues. Germline V gene sequence: CDR1 MDHEN, CDR2 SYDVKM. V lost 6 bases, J lost 4 bases, and 17 bases lay in between.

This clonotype was picked up many times. For the CDR3, the DNA is TGTGCCAGCAGCCTCGGGACAGGAGATTCACCCCTCCACTTT. Translation gives CASSLGTGDSPLHF. The rearrangement uses TRBV3-1 and TRBJ1-6; 8 bases map to TRBD1. The CDR3 length is 14 residues. The V gene end was trimmed by 4 bases and the J gene end by 8 bases; junction bases not matched to a gene: 4. CDR1 is LGHDT, CDR2 YNNKEL, per germline (reference sequence).

This clonotype was detected only a few times. The chain recombines TRBV7-9 with TRBJ2-1; no firm D call. Trimming took 6 bases from V and 2 from J, leaving 11 bases between them. The CDR3 length is 14 residues. Germline-derived CDR1 and CDR2 are SEHNR and FQNEAQ (reference sequence). Here the CDR3 DNA reads TGTGCCAGCAGTGGTCTAGAGGCCTACAATGAGCAGTTCTTC. This codes for CASSGLEAYNEQFF.